The source of this TCR beta chain is a study of blood T cell repertoires in acute mononucleosis. The study, taken as a whole, reports: New de novo clonotypes seemingly replaced all but 8% to 10% of acute ones.

V shed 3 bases and J shed 6 bases, with 18 bases lying between them. The CDR3 loop spans 16 amino acids. Germline V gene data show CDR1 as MDHEN and CDR2 as SYDVKM. The method was immunoSEQ multiplex PCR; TCRdb's version includes in-frame clones alone and lacks a portion of them. The repertoire holds more than 2,000 clones, 25% to 30% seen once, with around 40% in the top ten. As for time point: acute infectious mononucleosis, at clinical presentation within 2 weeks of symptom onset (visit 1). Cells were sorted with PE-conjugated BRLF1 109-117 tetramer. The receptor was isolated from a woman aged 18-35 years with infectious mononucleosis caused by EBV. V gene TRBV28 combines with J gene TRBJ1-5; D is perhaps TRBD1 (5 bases). This material consisted of EBV YVL epitope tetramer+ CD8+ T cells sorted from PBMCs, taken during acute infectious mononucleosis. Documented subset: CD8 T cells binding a tetramer with EBV BRLF1 109-117 peptide (YVL-BR). The CDR3: CASSFLLGGGAQPQHF. The CDR3 DNA sequence: TGTGCCAGCAGTTTCCTTCTGGGGGGGGGAGCTCAGCCCCAGCATTTT.